A selection of T cell receptor beta chains follows, all from one sample in a study of vaccination effects on CD4 cells after COVID-19. Assay used: immunoSEQ multiplex PCR; TCRdb lists only in-frame clones, some missing. The repertoire holds just over 55,000 clones, with about four fifths as singletons. Their recognized antigens are unknown. The material was CD4+ T cells from PBMCs cultured without peptide, obtained after COVID-19 vaccination. The source is a human donor who received a COVID-19 vaccine. CDR3s include the opening cysteine and the closing phenylalanine or tryptophan. D genes are given only for firm matches. The size of a clone is reported for some rows only, either as once, few or many, or as a class for expanded clones.

J gene	clone size	V gene	D gene	CDR3 DNA	CDR3 protein
TRBJ1-2	few	TRBV30	-	TGTGCCTGGAGTGTATTTCTGGGGGGCCATGGCTACACCTTC	CAWSVFLGGHGYTF
TRBJ2-7	-	TRBV27	TRBD2	TGTGCCAGCAGTTCTCCCGGGACTAGCTTATATGAGCAGTACTTC	CASSSPGTSLYEQYF
TRBJ1-5	once	TRBV14	-	TGTGCCAGCAGCCAAGCAGGGAATCAGCCCCAGCATTTT	CASSQAGNQPQHF
TRBJ1-1	few	TRBV2	-	TGTGCCACCGGGGACCCTCACATGAACACTGAAGCTTTCTTT	CATGDPHMNTEAFF
TRBJ1-5	-	TRBV6-5	-	TGTGCCAGCCTCCCTCCAGGGGGCAATCAGCCCCAGCATTTT	CASLPPGGNQPQHF
TRBJ2-7	-	TRBV12-3/TRBV12-4	-	TGTGCCAGCAGGATACGTGAATCCTACGAGCAGTACTTC	CASRIRESYEQYF
TRBJ1-5	-	TRBV19	-	TGTGCCAGTAGTAGCGGGATTCAGCCCCAGCATTTT	CASSSGIQPQHF
TRBJ2-1	-	TRBV28	TRBD2	TGTGCCAGCAGACTAGCGGGAGGATCCTACAATGAGCAGTTCTTC	CASRLAGGSYNEQFF
TRBJ1-3	few	TRBV7-8	-	TGTGCCAGCAGCTTAGGCTCGACAGGCTCTGGAAACACCATATATTTT	CASSLGSTGSGNTIYF
TRBJ1-2	once	TRBV11-2	-	TGTGCCAGCAGCTTAGGGGCGTCAGCACTTATCGGTGGCTACACCTTC	CASSLGASALIGGYTF
TRBJ1-4	once	TRBV5-1	TRBD1	TGCGCCAGCAGCTTGGGACAGGGGGCTGAAAAACTGTTTTTT	CASSLGQGAEKLFF
TRBJ2-1	-	TRBV14	TRBD2	TGTGCCAGCAGCCTCGGAGCGGGGGGCGGTGAGCAGTTCTTC	CASSLGAGGGEQFF
TRBJ2-4	once	TRBV27	TRBD2	TGTGCCAGCAGTTCCAAGGGACTAGTCGCTGCGAGTGGGTATGGCCAAAACATTCAGTACTTC	CASSSKGLVAASGYGQNIQYF
TRBJ2-2	-	TRBV7-2	-	TGTGCCAGCAGCTTAAGGGACGGGGAGCTGTTTTTT	CASSLRDGELFF
TRBJ1-1	-	TRBV13	TRBD1	TGTGCCAGCAGCTTAGCCACCGGGACAGGGTCCACTGAAGCTTTCTTT	CASSLATGTGSTEAFF
TRBJ2-4	-	TRBV30	TRBD2	TGTGCCTGGAGTCTAGCGGGGATAGCCAAAAACATTCAGTACTTC	CAWSLAGIAKNIQYF
TRBJ2-5	-	TRBV4-1	-	TGCGCCAGCAGCCAAGATGGGCCGGGGCGAGAGACCCAGTACTTC	CASSQDGPGRETQYF
TRBJ2-3	few	TRBV9	TRBD1	TGTGCCAGCAGCGTAGACGGGACAGCAGATACGCAGTATTTT	CASSVDGTADTQYF
TRBJ2-5	once	TRBV18	TRBD1	TGTGCCAGCTCACCACGCGACAGGGGGCAGGAGACCCAGTACTTC	CASSPRDRGQETQYF
TRBJ2-1	-	TRBV6-5	-	TGTGCCAGCAGTTACTGGGGGAGGTACTCCTACAATGAGCAGTTCTTC	CASSYWGRYSYNEQFF
TRBJ1-4	-	TRBV6-6	TRBD1	TGTGCCAGCAGTTTACAGGGGATTAATGAAAAACTGTTTTTT	CASSLQGINEKLFF
TRBJ1-2	few	TRBV6-5	-	TGTGCCAGCAGCCGCACTCGAACTAACTATGGCTACACCTTC	CASSRTRTNYGYTF
TRBJ1-5	-	TRBV30	-	TGTGCCTGGAGTAAAGGGGTTGGTAATCAGCCCCAGCATTTT	CAWSKGVGNQPQHF
TRBJ2-7	-	TRBV27	TRBD1	TGTGCCAGCACGCGACAGGGGGTGAAGCCCTACGAGCAGTACTTC	CASTRQGVKPYEQYF
TRBJ2-1	-	TRBV3-1/TRBV3-2	-	TGTGCCAGCAGCCAAGAAATGCTGAGCTCCTACAATGAGCAGTTCTTC	CASSQEMLSSYNEQFF
TRBJ1-1	-	TRBV21-1	-	TGTGCCAGCAGCAATAACATAAGGGACACTGAAGCTTTCTTT	CASSNNIRDTEAFF
TRBJ1-5	many	TRBV19	-	TGTGCCACCAAGGGGACTCATAGCAATCAGCCCCAGCATTTT	CATKGTHSNQPQHF
TRBJ2-3	-	TRBV11-2	TRBD2	TGTGCCAGCAGCTCTTGGACTAGCGGTCGGGGGACAGATACGCAGTATTTT	CASSSWTSGRGTDTQYF
TRBJ1-1	-	TRBV2	-	TGTGCCAGCAGTGACGAGGCTAAGGGCACTGAAGCTTTCTTT	CASSDEAKGTEAFF
TRBJ2-7	-	TRBV11-3	TRBD1	TGTGCCAGCAGCCGATCCGACAGGGTGGGCGAGCAGTACTTC	CASSRSDRVGEQYF
TRBJ2-5	-	TRBV11-2	TRBD2	TGTGCCAGCAGCTTGTCACTAGCGGGAGGACAAGAGACCCAGTACTTC	CASSLSLAGGQETQYF
TRBJ1-5	-	TRBV3-1/TRBV3-2	TRBD1	TGTGCCAGCAGCCATCGACAGGGCCATCAGCCCCAGCATTTT	CASSHRQGHQPQHF
TRBJ1-2	-	TRBV5-1	-	TGCGCCAGCAGCTTGACAGGGACGACCTATGGCTACACCTTC	CASSLTGTTYGYTF
TRBJ2-5	-	TRBV5-1	TRBD2	TGCGCCAGCAGACCGGTGACTAGCGGGGGACGGGAGACCCAGTACTTC	CASRPVTSGGRETQYF
TRBJ2-2	-	TRBV4-3	-	TGCGCCAGCAGCCAAGATGCCACGAACACCGGGGAGCTGTTTTTT	CASSQDATNTGELFF
TRBJ2-7	-	TRBV6-5	TRBD1	TGTGCCAGCAGTTTGACAGGGGGCGACGAGCAGTACTTC	CASSLTGGDEQYF
TRBJ2-7	-	TRBV12-3/TRBV12-4	-	TGTGCCAGCAGTTTAGTCGCCTACGAGCAGTACTTC	CASSLVAYEQYF
TRBJ1-4	-	TRBV2	TRBD1	TGTGCCAGCAGGTTGGGACAGGGGGTTATTAATGAAAAACTGTTTTTT	CASRLGQGVINEKLFF
TRBJ1-1	-	TRBV5-1	-	TGCGCCAGCAGCTTGGGTACGGGACAGAACACTGAAGCTTTCTTT	CASSLGTGQNTEAFF
TRBJ2-3	-	TRBV29-1	-	TGCAGCGTTGGGTCCTTGATGCGCACAGATACGCAGTATTTT	CSVGSLMRTDTQYF
TRBJ1-6	-	TRBV6-5	-	TGTGCCAGCACGCCGGGGGTGAATAATTCACCCCTCCACTTT	CASTPGVNNSPLHF
TRBJ2-3	-	TRBV28	-	TGTGCCAGCAGTCCAGGACATGCCGATACGCAGTATTTT	CASSPGHADTQYF
TRBJ1-2	-	TRBV6-5	-	TGTGCCAGCAGTTCCTTTAACTATGGCTACACCTTC	CASSSFNYGYTF
TRBJ2-5	-	TRBV28	-	TGTGCCACCCAAGGGGCTAGTAAAATACAAGAGACCCAGTACTTC	CATQGASKIQETQYF
TRBJ1-2	-	TRBV18	-	TGTGCCAGCTCACGACCAGACAGCTGGAACTATGGCTACACCTTC	CASSRPDSWNYGYTF
TRBJ2-7	-	TRBV24-1	-	TGTGCCACCAGTGATTCCCGATCCGGGTGGGGCGAGCAGTACTTC	CATSDSRSGWGEQYF
TRBJ1-2	few	TRBV20-1	-	TGCAGTGCTAGTGGGAGGTATGGCTACACCTTC	CSASGRYGYTF